This T cell receptor (beta chain) was observed in a study of blood T cell repertoires in COVID-19. CDR3 length equals 14 residues. Trimming stripped 4 bases from V and 12 bases from J, with 20 bases between. Germline-derived CDR1 and CDR2 are SGDLS and YYNGEE. This table comes from immunoSEQ multiplex PCR, and its TCRdb copy is limited to in-frame clones, with some not included. The sample comprises around 250,000 clones, over 75% of which are singletons, and around 0.7% rests with the top ten. The receptor was derived from a human donor in a cohort sampled during active COVID-19. The V call is TRBV9, the J call TRBJ2-4, with D possibly matching TRBD2 (5 bases). Sequencing was performed on peripheral blood. CDR3 bases: TGTGCCAGCAGCCCAACCTCCCTCGGACTTTATCAGTACTTC. Translating it yields CASSPTSLGLYQYF.